The 10 T cell receptor beta chains reported below all come from one sample, sequenced in a study of blood T cells in healthy people across ages. A J-beta primer mix and a sample-barcoded 5' primer were used in a second PCR of roughly 6 to 11 cycles. Via MiXCR, TCRdb re-called the 5' RACE reads, giving one row per CDR3 protein. The sample lists approximately 1,000,000 distinct CDR3 sequences, under 55% seen once, with about 19% in the top ten. Source material: blood. The source of these receptors is a woman aged 55 to 70 in good health.

This clonotype was found a few times. The rearrangement uses TRBV5-1 and TRBJ2-5; D may be TRBD2 (6 bases). V was shortened by 4 bases and J by 2 bases, with 12 bases between the two germline ends. The germline V gene has CDR1 SGHRS and CDR2 YFSETQ. CDR3 length: 14 residues. CDR3 in amino acids: CASSQQAGQETQYF. The CDR3 DNA sequence: TGCGCCAGCAGCCAGCAAGCGGGTCAAGAGACCCAGTACTTC. The entire variable domain, with the rest obtained from reference TRBV5-1 and TRBJ2-5, is as follows: KAGVTQTPRYLIKTRGQQVTLSCSPISGHRSVSWYQQTPGQGLQFLFEYFSETQRNKGNFPGRFSGRQFSNSRSEMNVSTLELGDSALYLCASSQQAGQETQYFGPGTRLLVL.

This clonotype showed up many times. The chain uses TRBV6-1 and TRBJ2-7; no definite D call. Looked up from germline, CDR1 is MNHNS and CDR2 is SASEGT. The CDR3 is 14 amino acids. V shed 1 base and J shed 0 bases, with 7 bases lying between them. CDR3 coding DNA: TGTGCCAGCAGTGAAGGCTACCCCTCCTACGAGCAGTACTTC. Residues: CASSEGYPSYEQYF.

Regarding this clonotype: A single base separates this from a much larger clone, so it may be a read error. For the CDR3, the DNA is TGCGGTGTGGGTAGCGGTTTGGAAGGGGGGACCCAGTACTTC. It yields the protein CGVGSGLEGGTQYF. The rearrangement links TRBV20-1 to TRBJ2-5, with D possibly called TRBD1 or TRBD2 (6 bases each). CDR1 and CDR2 from the germline V gene are DFQATT and SNEGSKA (reference sequence). The CDR3 consists of 14 residues.

A single count supports this clonotype. The chain uses TRBV5-6 and TRBJ2-4; D may be TRBD1 (5 bases). The J call is doubtful: the DNA matches TRBJ2-7 better. Germline CDR1 is SGHDT and CDR2 is YYEEEE. CDR3 length: 12 residues. This CDR3 is CASSRSGIEQYF. The CDR3 region has the DNA TGTGCCAGCAGCCGCTCAGGGATCGAGCAGTACTTC.

This chain links TRBV5-4 with TRBJ2-3; no definite D call. Trimming left V 0 bases short and J 3 bases short, with 8 bases between. Germline values: CDR1 SGHNT, CDR2 YYREEE (reference sequence). The length of the CDR3 is 14 residues. CDR3: CASSLVSRTDTQYF. The CDR3 nucleotides read TGTGCCAGCAGCTTGGTTAGTCGGACAGATACGCAGTATTTT.

The V and J genes are TRBV5-1 and TRBJ1-1; D call uncertain. This CDR3 comprises 15 residues. Germline V gene lookup returns CDR1 SGHRS and CDR2 YFSETQ. V lost 0 bases to trimming and J lost 0 bases, with 9 bases between them. In nucleotides, the CDR3 is TGCGCCAGCAGCTTGGTGGTAGGGATGAACACTGAAGCTTTCTTT. This codes for CASSLVVGMNTEAFF.

The chain is built from TRBV6-6 and TRBJ2-7, with 14 bases that match TRBD2. This CDR3 comprises 17 residues. The ends lost 6 bases at V and 3 bases at J; junction bases unmatched: 10. Per the germline V gene, CDR1 is MNHNY and CDR2 is SVGAGI (reference sequence). CDR3: CASSGLAGGPIDYEQYF. The CDR3 nucleotides read TGTGCCAGCAGCGGACTAGCGGGAGGCCCAATTGACTACGAGCAGTACTTC.

This clonotype was seen a few times. V usage is TRBV5-1 and J usage is TRBJ2-5; 13 bases match TRBD2. This CDR3 contains 16 residues. Trimming removed 2 bases from V and 11 bases from J; junction bases left unmatched: 12. CDR1 SGHRS and CDR2 YFSETQ come from the germline V gene. For the CDR3, the DNA is TGCGCCAGCAGCTTTGCATCCGGACTAGCGGGAGCTCAGCAGTACTTC. It yields the protein CASSFASGLAGAQQYF. Complete variable domain (other parts from reference TRBV5-1 and TRBJ2-5): KAGVTQTPRYLIKTRGQQVTLSCSPISGHRSVSWYQQTPGQGLQFLFEYFSETQRNKGNFPGRFSGRQFSNSRSEMNVSTLELGDSALYLCASSFASGLAGAQQYFGPGTRLLVL.

Only a few counts were recorded for this clonotype. This chain joins TRBV25-1 and TRBJ2-6; the D is unclear. The V gene's germline CDR1 is MGHDK and CDR2 SYGVNS. V lost 6 bases, J lost 0 bases, and 6 bases lay in between. This CDR3 region has 14 residues. Written as DNA, the CDR3 is TGTGCCAGCAGCCCCCTCTCTGGGGCCAACGTCCTGACTTTC. Amino acids: CASSPLSGANVLTF.

This clonotype came up a few times. The chain employs TRBV10-3 and TRBJ1-1; possible D gene TRBD1, 5 bases. Trimming removed 8 bases from V and 5 bases from J, with 9 bases in between. Germline CDR1 and CDR2: ENHRY and SYGVKD. This CDR3 has 11 residues. The CDR3 here is CAIGAGTEAFF. In DNA form, the CDR3 reads TGTGCCATCGGCGCAGGGACTGAAGCTTTCTTT.